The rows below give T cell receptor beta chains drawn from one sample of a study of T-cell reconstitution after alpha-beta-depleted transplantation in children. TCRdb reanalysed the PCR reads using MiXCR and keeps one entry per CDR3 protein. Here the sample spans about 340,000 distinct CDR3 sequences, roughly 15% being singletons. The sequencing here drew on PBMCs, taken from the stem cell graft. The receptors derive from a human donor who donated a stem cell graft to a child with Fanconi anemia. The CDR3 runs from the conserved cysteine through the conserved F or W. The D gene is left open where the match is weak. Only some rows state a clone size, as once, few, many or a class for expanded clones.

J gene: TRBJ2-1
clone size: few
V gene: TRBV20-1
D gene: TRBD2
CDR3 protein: CSAREGLAGAYNEQFF
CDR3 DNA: TGCAGTGCTAGAGAAGGGCTAGCGGGGGCCTACAATGAGCAGTTCTTC

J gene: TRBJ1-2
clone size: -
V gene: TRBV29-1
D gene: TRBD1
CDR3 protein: CSVETVGQGRGYTF
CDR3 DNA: TGCAGCGTAGAGACCGTAGGACAGGGGAGAGGCTACACCTTC

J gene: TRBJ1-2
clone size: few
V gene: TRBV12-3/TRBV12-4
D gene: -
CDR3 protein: CASSLGMSYGYTF
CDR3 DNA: TGTGCCAGCAGCCTCGGAATGTCCTATGGCTACACCTTC

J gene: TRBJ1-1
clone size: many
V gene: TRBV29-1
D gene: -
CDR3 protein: CSALQNTEAFF
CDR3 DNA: TGCAGCGCTCTCCAGAACACTGAAGCTTTCTTT

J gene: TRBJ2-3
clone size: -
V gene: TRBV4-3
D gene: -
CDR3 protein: CASSQGRSYTDTQYF
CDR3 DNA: TGCGCCAGCAGCCAAGGCCGCTCCTATACAGATACGCAGTATTTT

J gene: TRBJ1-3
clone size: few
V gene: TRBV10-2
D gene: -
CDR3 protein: CASSGPSSGNTIYF
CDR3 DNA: TGCGCCAGCAGCGGACCGAGCTCTGGAAACACCATATATTTT

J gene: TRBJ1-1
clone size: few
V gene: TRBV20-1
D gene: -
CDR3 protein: CSARVTGEAFF
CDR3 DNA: TGCAGTGCTAGAGTTACAGGGGAAGCTTTCTTT

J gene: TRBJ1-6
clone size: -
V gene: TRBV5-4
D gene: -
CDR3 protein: CASRDLGSQNSPLHF
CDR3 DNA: TGTGCCAGCAGAGACCTCGGGAGTCAAAATTCACCCCTCCACTTT

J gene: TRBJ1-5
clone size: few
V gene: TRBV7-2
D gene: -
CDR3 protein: CASQGRGNQPQHF
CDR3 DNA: TGTGCCAGCCAGGGGCGCGGCAATCAGCCCCAGCATTTT

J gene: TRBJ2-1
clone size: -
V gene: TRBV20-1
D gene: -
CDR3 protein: CSARDRVKGHNEQFF
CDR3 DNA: TGCAGTGCTAGAGATCGCGTTAAGGGACACAATGAGCAGTTCTTC

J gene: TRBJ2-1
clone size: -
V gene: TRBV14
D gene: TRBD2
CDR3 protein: CASVLGLARDNEQFF
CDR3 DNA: TGTGCCAGCGTACTGGGACTAGCGAGAGACAATGAGCAGTTCTTC

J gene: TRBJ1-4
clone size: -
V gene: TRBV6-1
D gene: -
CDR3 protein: CASREGPTNEKLFF
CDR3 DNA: TGTGCCAGCAGGGAGGGGCCGACTAATGAAAAACTGTTTTTT

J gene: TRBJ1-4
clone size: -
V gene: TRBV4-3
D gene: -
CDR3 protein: CASSQDGGRNEKLFF
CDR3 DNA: TGCGCCAGCAGCCAAGACGGGGGCCGCAATGAAAAACTGTTTTTT

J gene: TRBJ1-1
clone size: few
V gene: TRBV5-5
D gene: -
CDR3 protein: CASSLEQWTEAFF
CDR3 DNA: TGTGCCAGCAGCTTGGAACAGTGGACTGAAGCTTTCTTT

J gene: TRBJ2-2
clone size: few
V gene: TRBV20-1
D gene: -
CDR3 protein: CSAHQGRNTGELFF
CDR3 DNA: TGCAGTGCTCATCAGGGGAGGAACACCGGGGAGCTGTTTTTT

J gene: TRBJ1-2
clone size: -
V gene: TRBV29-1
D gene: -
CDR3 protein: CSVGRSANYGYTF
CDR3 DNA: TGCAGCGTTGGACGGTCAGCAAACTATGGCTACACCTTC

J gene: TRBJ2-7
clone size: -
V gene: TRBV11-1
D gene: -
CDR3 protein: CASSITGRSLNYEQYF
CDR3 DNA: TGTGCCAGCAGCATAACGGGCAGGAGCCTTAACTACGAGCAGTACTTC

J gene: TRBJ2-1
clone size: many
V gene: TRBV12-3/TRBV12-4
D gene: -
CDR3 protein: CASSLHNEQFF
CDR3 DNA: TGTGCCAGCAGCCTCCACAATGAGCAGTTCTTC

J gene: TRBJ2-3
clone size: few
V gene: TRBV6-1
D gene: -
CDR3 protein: CASSEPPPDTQYF
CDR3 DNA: TGTGCCAGCAGTGAACCCCCCCCAGATACGCAGTATTTT

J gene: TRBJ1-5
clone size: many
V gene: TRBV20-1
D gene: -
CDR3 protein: CSASSGDQPQHF
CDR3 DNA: TGCAGTGCTAGTTCCGGGGATCAGCCCCAGCATTTT

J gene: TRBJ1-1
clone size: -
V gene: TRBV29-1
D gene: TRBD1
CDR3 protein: CSGEAGGWTEAFF
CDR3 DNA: TGCAGCGGCGAAGCAGGGGGCTGGACTGAAGCTTTCTTT

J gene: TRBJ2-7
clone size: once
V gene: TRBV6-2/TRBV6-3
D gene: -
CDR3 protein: CASSYSGVSVSYEQYF
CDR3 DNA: TGTGCCAGCAGTTACAGTGGGGTATCGGTGTCCTACGAGCAGTACTTC

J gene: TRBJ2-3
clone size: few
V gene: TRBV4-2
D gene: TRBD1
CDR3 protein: CASSVRTGRITDTQYF
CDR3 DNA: TGTGCCAGCAGCGTCCGGACAGGGCGAATTACAGATACGCAGTATTTT

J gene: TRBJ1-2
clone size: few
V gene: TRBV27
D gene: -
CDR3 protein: CASSLSGYNYGYTF
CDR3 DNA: TGTGCCAGCAGTTTATCGGGCTATAACTATGGCTACACCTTC

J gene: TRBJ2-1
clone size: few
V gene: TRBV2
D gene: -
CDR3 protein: CASNTEYHEQFF
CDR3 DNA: TGTGCCAGCAATACAGAGTACCATGAGCAGTTCTTC

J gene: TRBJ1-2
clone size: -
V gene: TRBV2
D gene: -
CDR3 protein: CASSEQGTYGYTF
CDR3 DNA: TGTGCCAGCAGTGAACAGGGGACCTATGGCTACACCTTC

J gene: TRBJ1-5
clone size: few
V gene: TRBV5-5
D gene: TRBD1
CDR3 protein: CASSSRTGGNQPQHF
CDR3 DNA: TGTGCCAGCAGTTCCCGGACAGGGGGCAATCAGCCCCAGCATTTT

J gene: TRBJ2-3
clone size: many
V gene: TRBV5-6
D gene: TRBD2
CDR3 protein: CASSAGGLDTQYF
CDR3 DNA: TGTGCCAGCAGTGCGGGGGGCCTAGATACGCAGTATTTT

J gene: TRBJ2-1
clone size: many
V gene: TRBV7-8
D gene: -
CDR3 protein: CASSLDPGNRGEQFF
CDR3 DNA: TGTGCCAGCAGCTTAGACCCAGGGAATAGGGGTGAGCAGTTCTTC

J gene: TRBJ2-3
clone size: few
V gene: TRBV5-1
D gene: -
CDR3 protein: CASSLDSHDTQYF
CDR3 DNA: TGCGCCAGCAGCTTGGACTCACATGATACGCAGTATTTT

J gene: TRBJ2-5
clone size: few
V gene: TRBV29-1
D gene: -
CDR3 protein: CSVSRWSQETQYF
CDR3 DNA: TGCAGCGTCTCAAGATGGAGCCAAGAGACCCAGTACTTC

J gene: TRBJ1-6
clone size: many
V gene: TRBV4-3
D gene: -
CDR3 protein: CASSQDLRDTWSPLHF
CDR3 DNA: TGCGCCAGCAGCCAAGATCTTAGGGATACTTGGTCACCCCTCCACTTT

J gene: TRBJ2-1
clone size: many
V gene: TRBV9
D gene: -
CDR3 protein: CASSQTRAAYNEQFF
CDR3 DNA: TGTGCCAGCAGCCAAACCAGGGCGGCCTACAATGAGCAGTTCTTC

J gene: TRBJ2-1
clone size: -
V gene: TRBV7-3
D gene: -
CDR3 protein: CASSPREGGSSYNEQFF
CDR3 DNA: TGTGCCAGCAGTCCAAGGGAGGGGGGAAGCTCCTACAATGAGCAGTTCTTC

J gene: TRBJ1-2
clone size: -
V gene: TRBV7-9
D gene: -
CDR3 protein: CASSYSGLGGYGYTF
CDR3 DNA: TGTGCCAGCAGCTACTCGGGCCTAGGGGGGTATGGCTACACCTTC

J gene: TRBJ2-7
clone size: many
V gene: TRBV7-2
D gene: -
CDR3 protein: CASSQQSGPTSYEQYF
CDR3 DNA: TGTGCCAGCAGCCAACAATCCGGGCCTACCTCCTACGAGCAGTACTTC

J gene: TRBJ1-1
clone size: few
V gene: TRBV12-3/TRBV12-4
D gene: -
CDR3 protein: CASRTDWEAEAFF
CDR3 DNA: TGTGCCAGCAGGACCGATTGGGAAGCTGAAGCTTTCTTT

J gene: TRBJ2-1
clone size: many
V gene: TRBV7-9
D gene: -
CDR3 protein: CASTHTGHNEQFF
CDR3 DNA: TGTGCCAGCACCCATACAGGCCACAATGAGCAGTTCTTC

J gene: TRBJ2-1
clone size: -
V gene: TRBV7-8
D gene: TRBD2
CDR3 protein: CASSLASGEYYNEQFF
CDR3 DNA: TGTGCCAGCAGCTTAGCTAGCGGGGAGTACTACAATGAGCAGTTCTTC

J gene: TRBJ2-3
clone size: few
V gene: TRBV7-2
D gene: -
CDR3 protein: CASSLGGSTSTDTQYF
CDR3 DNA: TGTGCCAGCAGCTTGGGGGGCTCGACGAGCACAGATACGCAGTATTTT

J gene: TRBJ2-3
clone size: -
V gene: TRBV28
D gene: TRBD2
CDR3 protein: CASTPSGDVTDTQYF
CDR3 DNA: TGTGCCAGCACCCCTAGCGGGGACGTTACAGATACGCAGTATTTT

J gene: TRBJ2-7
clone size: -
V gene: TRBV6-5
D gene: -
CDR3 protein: CASSYQRSSYEQYF
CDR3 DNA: TGTGCCAGCAGTTACCAAAGAAGCTCCTACGAGCAGTACTTC

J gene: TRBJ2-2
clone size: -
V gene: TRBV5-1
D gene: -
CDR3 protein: CASLEGSGANTGELFF
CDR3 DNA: TGCGCCTCTCTTGAGGGGAGCGGCGCGAACACCGGGGAGCTGTTTTTT

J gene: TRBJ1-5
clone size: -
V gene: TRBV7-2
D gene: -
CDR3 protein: CASSFQRGNSNQCQHF
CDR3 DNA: TGTGCCAGCAGCTTTCAACGAGGGAATAGCAATCAGTGCCAGCATTTT

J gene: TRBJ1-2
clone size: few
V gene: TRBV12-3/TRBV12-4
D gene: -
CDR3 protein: CASSLGTSGYTF
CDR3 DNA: TGTGCCAGCAGTCTCGGGACAAGCGGCTACACCTTC

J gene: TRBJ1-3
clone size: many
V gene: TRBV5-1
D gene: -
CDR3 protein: CASSQGSGNTIYF
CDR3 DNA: TGTGCCAGCAGCCAGGGCAGCGGAAACACCATATATTTT

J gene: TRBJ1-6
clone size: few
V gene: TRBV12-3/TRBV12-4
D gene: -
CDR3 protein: CASSTRLDSPLHF
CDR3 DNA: TGTGCCAGCAGTACCCGGTTGGATTCACCCCTCCACTTT

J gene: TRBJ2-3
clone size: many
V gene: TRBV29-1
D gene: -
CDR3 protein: CSVEDPARSTDTQYF
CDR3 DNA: TGCAGCGTTGAAGATCCGGCCCGGAGCACAGATACGCAGTATTTT

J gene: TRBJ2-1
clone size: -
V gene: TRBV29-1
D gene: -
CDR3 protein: CSVLLYNEQFF
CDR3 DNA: TGCAGCGTTCTCCTCTACAATGAGCAGTTCTTC

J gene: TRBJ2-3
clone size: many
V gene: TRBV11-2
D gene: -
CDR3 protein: CASSLDRGLSTDTQYF
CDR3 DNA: TGTGCCAGCAGCTTAGATAGGGGCTTGAGCACAGATACGCAGTATTTT

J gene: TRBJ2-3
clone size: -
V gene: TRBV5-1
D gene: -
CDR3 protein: CASSFPPTDTQYF
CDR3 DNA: TGCGCCAGCAGCTTCCCCCCGACAGATACGCAGTATTTT

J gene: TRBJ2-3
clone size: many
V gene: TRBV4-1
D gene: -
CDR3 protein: CASSQAWGVDTQYF
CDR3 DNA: TGCGCCAGCAGCCAAGCCTGGGGGGTAGATACGCAGTATTTT

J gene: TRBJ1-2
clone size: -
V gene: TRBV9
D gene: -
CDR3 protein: CASSTRTDNYGYTF
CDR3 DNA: TGTGCCAGCAGCACCCGGACAGATAACTATGGCTACACCTTC

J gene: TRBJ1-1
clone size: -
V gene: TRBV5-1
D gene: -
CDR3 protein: CASSRTATMNTEAFF
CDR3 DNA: TGCGCCAGCAGCCGGACAGCGACGATGAACACTGAAGCTTTCTTT

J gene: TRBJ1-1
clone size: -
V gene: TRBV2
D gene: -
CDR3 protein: CTSSLAPGRGNTEAFF
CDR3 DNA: TGTACCAGCAGTTTAGCGCCAGGCAGGGGGAACACTGAAGCTTTCTTT

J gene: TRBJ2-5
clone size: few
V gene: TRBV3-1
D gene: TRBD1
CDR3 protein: CASGDRIQKETQYF
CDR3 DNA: TGTGCCAGCGGGGACAGGATTCAGAAAGAGACCCAGTACTTC

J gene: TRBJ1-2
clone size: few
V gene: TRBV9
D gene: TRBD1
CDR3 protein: CASSVWDRGYGYTF
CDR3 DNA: TGTGCCAGCAGCGTATGGGACAGGGGCTACGGCTACACCTTC